This T cell receptor beta chain is drawn from a study of shared T cell receptors in the human thymus. Generated by immunoSEQ multiplex PCR, the TCRdb table keeps only in-frame clones and is missing some. The sample yields approximately 580,000 clones, about 84% seen once. The germline V gene encodes CDR1 SEHNR and CDR2 FQNEAQ (reference sequence). This CDR3 region has 16 residues. Trimming cost V 6 bases and J 8 bases, with 22 bases left between them. Separately, the same data were catalogued under a study of human thymus T cells.

The clonotype originates from a boy less than two years old with a congenital heart defect. Source material: thymocytes. The chain uses TRBV7-9 and TRBJ1-4; D perhaps matches TRBD1 (5 bases). This CDR3 reads CASRPRRSGVQEKLFF. CDR3 bases: TGTGCCAGCAGACCCCGAAGGTCGGGGGTACAAGAAAAACTGTTTTTT.